A single sample gave rise to the 15 T cell receptor beta chains below, sequenced in a study of cytomegalovirus exposure and HLA in healthy donors. In the PCR, 60 Vbeta and 13 Jbeta primers were used. Produced via immunoSEQ multiplex PCR; TCRdb's table is partial and in-frame only. The sample lists around 210,000 clones; over 75% were seen once. Sequencing input: PBMCs. Receptor source: a boy between 10 and 17 years old in good health and CMV-seronegative.

The chain recombines TRBV25-1 with TRBJ1-1; D gene ambiguous. V shed 8 bases and J shed 5 bases, with 9 bases lying between them. CDR1 MGHDK and CDR2 SYGVNS come from the germline V gene. This CDR3 is 11 amino acids long. The CDR3 bases are TGTGCCAGCCTGTTCGGGACTGAAGCTTTCTTT. This sequence encodes CASLFGTEAFF.

This rearrangement joins TRBV9 to TRBJ1-6, with D possibly matching TRBD1 (5 bases). Germline CDR1 reads SGDLS; CDR2 reads YYNGEE. With 7 bases removed from V and 6 bases from J, the gap between germline ends came to 14 bases. The CDR3 has 14 amino acids. The CDR3: CASSGGGSNSPLHF. The DNA of the CDR3 is TGTGCCAGCTCGGGGGGGGGTAGTAATTCACCCCTCCACTTT.

This chain connects TRBV5-6 to TRBJ1-4, with 8 positions matching TRBD1. The CDR3 has 15 amino acids. V shed 0 bases, J shed 6 bases, and the junction held 4 bases outside the gene matches. Germline CDR1 is SGHDT and CDR2 is YYEEEE. The CDR3 region has the DNA TGTGCCAGCAGCTTGGCAGGGGGCGGTTATGAAAAACTGTTTTTT. Its translation: CASSLAGGGYEKLFF.

J is TRBJ2-7 and V is TRBV27; D possibly corresponds to TRBD2 (6 bases). V dropped 8 bases and J dropped 3 bases, with 8 bases sitting between them. The CDR3 spans 11 residues. CDR1 and CDR2 (germline): MNHEY, SMNVEV (reference sequence). Here the CDR3 reads CASGGSYEQYF. DNA for the CDR3: TGTGCCAGCGGGGGGAGCTACGAGCAGTACTTC.

This rearrangement joins TRBV11-1 to TRBJ2-7; TRBD2 matches 14 bases. The V gene end was trimmed by 5 bases and the J gene end by 4 bases; junction bases not matched to a gene: 4. Germline CDR1 reads SGHAT; CDR2 reads FQDESV (reference sequence). CDR3 length: 15 amino acids. The CDR3 loop reads CASSPGTSGSYEQYF. In DNA form, the CDR3 reads TGTGCCAGCAGCCCGGGGACTAGCGGGAGTTACGAGCAGTACTTC.

The rearrangement uses TRBV5-1 and TRBJ1-1; D not certain. CDR1 is SGHRS, CDR2 YFSETQ, per germline. The CDR3 is 15 residues long. Trimming stripped 10 bases from V and 7 bases from J, with 26 bases between. CDR3 sequence reads: CAYQKNLVFSVEAFF. CDR3 nucleotides: TGCGCCTACCAAAAAAACCTCGTCTTTTCGGTTGAAGCTTTCTTT. Based on the CDR3 plus reference TRBV5-1 and TRBJ1-1, the full variable domain is KAGVTQTPRYLIKTRGQQVTLSCSPISGHRSVSWYQQTPGQGLQFLFEYFSETQRNKGNFPGRFSGRQFSNSRSEMNVSTLELGDSALYLCAYQKNLVFSVEAFFGQGTRLTVV.

The chain couples TRBV4-1 to TRBJ2-1; no reliable D call. Germline V gene data show CDR1 as MGHRA and CDR2 as YSYEKL. Trimming cost V 3 bases and J 0 bases, with 9 bases left between them. The CDR3 totals 15 residues. CDR3 sequence (DNA): TGCGCCAGCAGCCAGTGGAGTGTCTCCTACAATGAGCAGTTCTTC. This translates into CASSQWSVSYNEQFF.

This clone has more than one count but fewer than ten. The chain uses TRBV4-1 and TRBJ2-7; no clear D. This CDR3 is 13 amino acids long. Trimming pared 4 bases from V and 7 bases from J, leaving 14 bases between. The V gene's germline CDR1 is MGHRA and CDR2 YSYEKL. Written as DNA, the CDR3 is TGCGCCAGCAGCCCCGAGTTTGATCGGGAGCAGTACTTC. This sequence encodes CASSPEFDREQYF.

This clone was picked up one time. The chain uses TRBV5-4 and TRBJ2-1; the D is unclear. The CDR3 runs to 11 residues. Germline CDR1 is SGHNT and CDR2 is YYREEE (reference sequence). Trimming left V 0 bases short and J 13 bases short, with 8 bases between. Here the CDR3 reads CASSLDENQFF. The DNA of the CDR3 is TGTGCCAGCAGCTTGGATGAGAACCAGTTCTTC.

V is TRBV14 and J is TRBJ2-7; 8 positions match TRBD2. Trimming at V came to 0 bases and at J to 6 bases, leaving 13 bases not matched to a gene. The CDR3 covers 17 residues. Germline-derived CDR1 and CDR2 are SGHDN and FVKESK. In nucleotides, the CDR3 is TGTGCCAGCAGCCAAGATACGGGGGGGGTTCCCACCAGCGAGCAGTACTTC. It yields the protein CASSQDTGGVPTSEQYF.

This chain links TRBV7-9 with TRBJ1-1, with D perhaps matching TRBD1 (6 bases). The CDR3 sequence is 14 residues long. V was clipped by 3 bases and J by 0 bases, with 8 bases between them. CDR1 is SEHNR and CDR2 is FQNEAQ in the germline V gene (reference sequence). Here the CDR3 reads CASSFQGMNTEAFF. CDR3 DNA: TGTGCCAGCAGCTTCCAGGGGATGAACACTGAAGCTTTCTTT.

This clone occurred a few times. The rearrangement uses TRBV25-1 and TRBJ1-1; the match to TRBD1 covers 8 bases. Trimming cost V 8 bases and J 7 bases; bases outside gene matches: 6. The germline V gene encodes CDR1 MGHDK and CDR2 SYGVNS. CDR3 length: 12 residues. The CDR3 spells CASGDRSLEAFF. In DNA form, the CDR3 reads TGTGCCAGCGGGGACAGGAGCCTTGAAGCTTTCTTT.

This clone was found once. The chain employs TRBV5-6 and TRBJ2-4, with D maybe TRBD2 (6 bases). CDR1 is SGHDT and CDR2 is YYEEEE in the germline V gene. Between the trimmed V and J ends, which lost 0 bases and 0 bases, there was a span of 7 bases. This CDR3 is 15 amino acids long. CDR3 DNA sequence: TGTGCCAGCAGCTTGGGGGGACTAGCCAAAAACATTCAGTACTTC. Translating gives CASSLGGLAKNIQYF.

Only a few counts were recorded for this clone. The gene calls are TRBV4-1 and TRBJ1-5; TRBD1 matches at 7 bases. Germline V lookup: CDR1 MGHRA, CDR2 YSYEKL. The CDR3 covers 15 residues. Trimming at V came to 6 bases and at J to 6 bases, leaving 11 bases not matched to a gene. The CDR3 DNA sequence: TGCGCCAGCAGGAAAAGCGACAGGGTTCTTCAGCCCCAGCATTTT. Protein product: CASRKSDRVLQPQHF.

This chain joins TRBV27 and TRBJ2-7; the match to TRBD1 covers 7 bases. The CDR3 loop spans 14 amino acids. J was trimmed by 2 bases and V by 8 bases; bases with no gene match: 9. Looked up from germline, CDR1 is MNHEY and CDR2 is SMNVEV (reference sequence). The CDR3 region has the DNA TGTGCCAGCCGCTTACAGGGGTTAGCCTACGAGCAGTACTTC. It codes for CASRLQGLAYEQYF.